This TCR beta chain was found in a study of blood T cell repertoires in COVID-19. Study summary: Samples taken during acute and convalescent COVID-19 were collected in the United States, Italy and Spain. The cDNA or gDNA used as material had been derived from T cells, B-cell-depleted T cells, or PBMCs.

Authors' analysis steps: Scientists estimated how many nucleated cells there were by amplifying reference gene primers. This table comes from immunoSEQ multiplex PCR, and its TCRdb copy is limited to in-frame clones, with some not included. Clone size and V and J calls were adopted from that table, with D and trimming inferred from the DNA. The sample has 160,000 or so clones, more than 75% seen once. The sequenced sample was peripheral blood. The TCR originated in a woman aged 65 to 85 with acute or convalescent COVID-19.

The CDR3 bases are TGTGCCAGCAGTTACTCAGGGGATCAGCCCCAGCATTTT. It encodes CASSYSGDQPQHF. V gene TRBV6-2 or TRBV6-3 combines with J gene TRBJ1-5, with a weak D call TRBD1 (5 bases). Trimming took 0 bases from V and 5 from J, leaving 5 bases between them. The CDR3 is 13 residues long. Germline CDR1 and CDR2: MNHEY and SVGEGT.